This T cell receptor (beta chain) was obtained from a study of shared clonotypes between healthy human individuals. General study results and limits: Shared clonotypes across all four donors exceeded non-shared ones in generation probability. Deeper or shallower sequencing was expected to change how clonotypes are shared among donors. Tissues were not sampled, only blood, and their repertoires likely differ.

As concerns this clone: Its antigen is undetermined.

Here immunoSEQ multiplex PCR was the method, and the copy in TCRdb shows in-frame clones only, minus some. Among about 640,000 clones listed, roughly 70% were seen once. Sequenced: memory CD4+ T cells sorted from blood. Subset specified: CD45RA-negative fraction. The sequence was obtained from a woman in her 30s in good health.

The CDR3 protein is CASSQDTRGSANEKLFF. The CDR3 DNA is TGCGCCAGCAGCCAAGATACGAGGGGCTCGGCTAATGAAAAACTGTTTTTT. V usage is TRBV4-1 and J usage is TRBJ1-4, with D perhaps matching TRBD1 (5 bases). V was trimmed by 0 bases and J by 3 bases, leaving 14 bases between them. Germline V gene data show CDR1 as MGHRA and CDR2 as YSYEKL. CDR3 size: 17 residues.